Here is one T cell receptor (beta chain) with its context. Its specific antigen is unknown. There are no base qualities to consult, and no much larger clone falls within one base. The record originates from a study of T cells in narcolepsy listed by TCRdb under 2018. As for the study more broadly: The study enrolled patients with narcolepsy type 1 or type 2 (NT1, NT2) together with healthy control donors. The study sought autoreactive T cells targeting hypocretin neuron self-antigens (hypocretin, TRIB2) in narcolepsy patients, using TCR Vbeta sequencing to track clonotypes in blood and CSF.

The CDR3 contains 17 residues, cysteine and phenylalanine counted. Only the CDR3 DNA is retained, 51 bases long and in frame from the first base. V gives up 4 bases and J gives up 8 bases, and the segment between their germline ends measures 26 bases. The germline V gene gives CDR1 as MRHNA and CDR2 as SNTAGT. Memory CD4+ T cells were sorted ex vivo from peripheral blood of narcolepsy patients and healthy controls for TCR Vbeta sequencing. Library construction relied on the immunoSEQ multiplex PCR assay. The clones in this table, taken by TCRdb from immuneACCESS, are in-frame only. Not every clone is retained; where verified, under half of the shortfall comes from an unresolved V gene, and the cause of the rest is unknown. The sample contains roughly 27,000 clones, approximately 89% of them found a single time. Jointly, the top ten make up approximately 1.2% of the sample. The research as a whole found: Plots that compared CSF and blood CD4+ T cell clonotypes from the same patient highlighted HCRT-specific and TRIB2-specific autoreactive clonotypes. According to the report, autoreactive clonotypes were detected serially in the blood of the same patients and of different patients, but not in healthy controls. Patients and controls had similar numbers of sequenced blood memory CD4+ clonotypes, with averages of around 39,000 in patients and some 36,000 in controls. Some blood memory CD4+ repertoires from patients and controls contained no sequences matching autoreactive T cell clones.

The chain links TRBV6-4 with TRBJ1-2; TRBD1 might be the D gene, on 6 matching bases. Specimen: CD45RA- memory CD4+ T cells from PBMCs. In light of the paper, this sample's cell subset or site label describes: memory T cells sorted ex vivo from peripheral blood. This TCR was recovered from a human donor with narcolepsy. The CDR3 amino acid sequence is: CASSAPGHHRAGEGYTF. The DNA sequence is given as TGTGCCAGCAGTGCTCCGGGACACCATCGGGCGGGGGAAGGCTACACCTTC.